Listed below are T cell receptor beta chains from one sample, sequenced in a study of vaccination and CD4 T cells after COVID-19. MiXCR, run by TCRdb on the PCR reads, gives a single entry per CDR3 protein. The table records around 13,000 distinct CDR3 sequences, roughly 60% of them present only once. Antigens of these TCRs are unknown. Sample: CD4+ T cells from blood, cultured in vitro. Receptor source: a human donor who had recovered from COVID-19. CDR3s include the opening cysteine and the closing phenylalanine or tryptophan. D genes are given only for firm matches. Not all rows give a size; the values are once, few, many and, for expanded clones, a class.

v_call,d_call,j_call,clone_size,cdr3_aa,cdr3_nt
TRBV11-2,.,TRBJ2-1,.,CASSPMAILPNEQFF,TGTGCCAGCAGCCCTATGGCCATTCTACCCAATGAGCAGTTCTTC
TRBV10-3,.,TRBJ1-5,.,CAIQLELGQPQHF,TGTGCCATACAGTTGGAACTTGGTCAGCCCCAGCATTTT
TRBV5-1,.,TRBJ2-6,.,CASSLQVLSGANVLTF,TGCGCCAGCAGCCTACAAGTTCTCTCTGGGGCCAACGTCCTGACTTTC
TRBV20-1,.,TRBJ2-2,.,CSAERSGSTGELFF,TGCAGTGCAGAGCGCAGCGGCTCGACCGGGGAGCTGTTTTTT
TRBV7-9,.,TRBJ2-7,.,CASSRLGGGYEQYF,TGTGCCAGCAGCAGATTAGGGGGTGGCTACGAGCAGTACTTC
TRBV20-1,TRBD2,TRBJ2-3,.,CSQLLADTDTQYF,TGCAGTCAACTACTAGCGGACACAGATACGCAGTATTTT
TRBV30,.,TRBJ2-7,once,CAWRAEGARNEQYF,TGTGCCTGGAGGGCGGAGGGGGCGCGGAACGAGCAGTACTTC
TRBV2,.,TRBJ2-7,.,CASRLSYEQYF,TGTGCCAGCAGGTTATCCTACGAGCAGTACTTC
TRBV6-5,TRBD1,TRBJ2-1,.,CASSYWDRGSSRIGNEQFF,TGTGCCAGCAGTTACTGGGACAGGGGGTCCTCTAGAATAGGCAATGAGCAGTTCTTC
TRBV6-5,.,TRBJ2-7,.,CASSSLASEQYF,TGTGCCAGCAGTTCCCTAGCGAGCGAGCAGTACTTC
TRBV6-2/TRBV6-3,TRBD1,TRBJ1-2,.,CASRQGGRGPGYTF,TGTGCCAGCAGACAAGGGGGCAGGGGTCCTGGCTACACCTTC
TRBV9,.,TRBJ2-1,.,CASSVDPSSYNEQFF,TGTGCCAGCAGCGTAGACCCAAGCTCCTACAATGAGCAGTTCTTC
TRBV12-3/TRBV12-4,.,TRBJ2-3,.,CASRTSSTDTQYF,TGTGCCAGCAGGACCTCGTCCACAGATACGCAGTATTTT
TRBV12-3/TRBV12-4,.,TRBJ2-3,.,CASTRAADTQYF,TGTGCCAGCACCCGGGCCGCAGATACGCAGTATTTT
TRBV6-1,.,TRBJ1-2,.,CASSQYPIGYTF,TGTGCCAGCAGTCAATATCCTATCGGCTACACCTTC
TRBV6-5,TRBD1,TRBJ1-2,few,CASSSYRGRYGYTF,TGTGCCAGCAGTTCATACAGGGGACGGTATGGCTACACCTTC
TRBV6-5,TRBD1,TRBJ1-5,.,CASSYPSGTGQWPQHF,TGTGCCAGCAGTTATCCCTCCGGGACAGGGCAATGGCCCCAGCATTTT
TRBV19,.,TRBJ2-7,.,CASSIDHGGSYEQYF,TGTGCCAGTAGTATAGATCATGGCGGTTCCTACGAGCAGTACTTC
TRBV12-3/TRBV12-4,TRBD2,TRBJ2-1,.,CASRGLAGTNEQFF,TGTGCCAGCAGGGGACTAGCGGGTACTAATGAGCAGTTCTTC
TRBV12-3/TRBV12-4,TRBD1,TRBJ2-5,few,CASSSGTDQETQYF,TGTGCCAGCAGTTCCGGGACAGATCAAGAGACCCAGTACTTC
TRBV10-3,.,TRBJ1-6,.,CAISESGGDNSPLHF,TGTGCCATCAGTGAGTCAGGGGGAGATAATTCACCCCTCCACTTT
TRBV5-1,.,TRBJ2-5,.,CASSFPGQETQYF,TGCGCCAGCAGCTTCCCAGGCCAAGAGACCCAGTACTTC
TRBV7-9,TRBD1,TRBJ1-4,.,CASSLAGGEKLFF,TGTGCCAGCAGCTTAGCAGGGGGCGAAAAACTGTTTTTT
TRBV24-1,TRBD2,TRBJ2-1,.,CATSDGSGQRYNEQFF,TGTGCCACCAGTGATGGTAGCGGGCAGCGGTACAATGAGCAGTTCTTC
TRBV24-1,TRBD1,TRBJ2-7,few,CATSDPGQGKDEQYF,TGTGCCACCAGTGATCCCGGACAGGGGAAGGACGAGCAGTACTTC
TRBV6-5,TRBD1,TRBJ2-2,few,CASSSGQAYTGELFF,TGTGCCAGCAGTTCGGGACAGGCGTACACCGGGGAGCTGTTTTTT
TRBV7-9,.,TRBJ2-7,.,CASTPPTATYEQYF,TGTGCCAGCACTCCCCCGACAGCAACCTACGAGCAGTACTTC
TRBV19,.,TRBJ2-3,.,CASSIWADTQYF,TGTGCCAGTAGTATCTGGGCAGATACGCAGTATTTT
TRBV6-2/TRBV6-3,.,TRBJ1-5,large,CASRGAGQPQHF,TGTGCCAGCAGGGGGGCAGGTCAGCCCCAGCATTTT
TRBV6-4,.,TRBJ1-5,few,CASSGRRKSKPQHF,TGTGCCAGCAGTGGGAGACGGAAGTCTAAGCCCCAGCATTTT
TRBV2,.,TRBJ1-6,few,CASSEINGNNSPLHF,TGTGCCAGCAGTGAGATCAACGGGAATAATTCACCCCTCCACTTT
TRBV12-3/TRBV12-4,.,TRBJ2-2,.,CASSFSTNTGELFF,TGTGCCAGCAGTTTTAGTACGAACACCGGGGAGCTGTTTTTT
TRBV20-1,TRBD1,TRBJ2-2,.,CSAPLGTGGTNTGELFF,TGCAGTGCCCCCCTTGGGACAGGGGGCACGAACACCGGGGAGCTGTTTTTT
TRBV14,TRBD1,TRBJ2-7,.,CASSRKGQRNEQYF,TGTGCCAGCAGCCGAAAGGGACAGCGGAACGAGCAGTACTTC
TRBV18,TRBD2,TRBJ2-1,once,CASSPPGAVAGANNEQFF,TGTGCCAGCTCACCACCGGGGGCTGTAGCGGGAGCGAACAATGAGCAGTTCTTC
TRBV28,TRBD2,TRBJ2-2,.,CASRLAGLNTGELFF,TGTGCCAGCAGACTAGCGGGGCTGAACACCGGGGAGCTGTTTTTT
TRBV7-8,.,TRBJ1-3,.,CASSLSGDTIYF,TGTGCCAGCAGCTTATCTGGGGACACCATATATTTT
TRBV10-3,TRBD2,TRBJ2-1,.,CAISESGTSGRNNEQFF,TGTGCCATCAGTGAGTCGGGGACTAGCGGGAGAAATAATGAGCAGTTCTTC
TRBV28,TRBD2,TRBJ2-2,.,CASITSGLTNTGELFF,TGTGCCAGCATCACTAGCGGGCTAACGAACACCGGGGAGCTGTTTTTT
TRBV20-1,.,TRBJ2-3,.,CSSIGRGRISTDTQYF,TGCAGTTCCATAGGCCGGGGACGGATAAGCACAGATACGCAGTATTTT
TRBV30,.,TRBJ2-3,.,CAWRFLASTDTQYF,TGTGCCTGGAGGTTCCTGGCGAGCACAGATACGCAGTATTTT
TRBV20-1,TRBD1,TRBJ2-1,.,CSASPLWTGGNEQFF,TGCAGTGCTAGCCCCCTCTGGACAGGGGGCAATGAGCAGTTCTTC
TRBV6-2/TRBV6-3,TRBD2,TRBJ2-7,few,CASSSQWRREYGQYF,TGTGCCAGCAGCTCCCAGTGGCGGCGGGAGTACGGGCAGTACTTC
TRBV4-1,TRBD1,TRBJ2-1,.,CASSQPFGRGRDQGYNEQFF,TGCGCCAGCAGCCAGCCTTTTGGCAGGGGGCGCGACCAGGGCTACAATGAGCAGTTCTTC
TRBV7-2,.,TRBJ1-6,.,CASSLAGGPTNSPLHF,TGTGCCAGCAGCTTAGCGGGGGGACCGACTAATTCACCCCTCCACTTT
TRBV7-8,TRBD1,TRBJ1-4,.,CASSRSGGTNEKLFF,TGTGCCAGCAGCAGGTCAGGGGGCACTAATGAAAAACTGTTTTTT
TRBV19,TRBD1,TRBJ1-5,.,CASSIAGQINQPQHF,TGTGCCAGTAGTATAGCGGGACAGATCAATCAGCCCCAGCATTTT
TRBV2,.,TRBJ1-1,few,CASSEYQSDTEAFF,TGTGCCAGCAGTGAATATCAGTCGGACACTGAAGCTTTCTTT
TRBV25-1,.,TRBJ1-2,.,CASSDPVAGYTF,TGTGCCAGCAGTGATCCAGTTGCAGGCTACACCTTC
TRBV2,.,TRBJ1-1,once,CATTGMGGHMNTEAFF,TGTGCCACTACAGGGATGGGAGGCCACATGAACACTGAAGCTTTCTTT
TRBV4-2,TRBD2,TRBJ2-7,once,CASSSRTSGSHEQYF,TGTGCCAGCAGCTCCCGGACTAGCGGGAGTCACGAGCAGTACTTC
TRBV27,.,TRBJ2-1,.,CASSPGSYRGNNEQFF,TGTGCCAGCAGTCCCGGTAGCTATAGGGGAAACAATGAGCAGTTCTTC
TRBV2,.,TRBJ2-3,.,CASKVEDTQYF,TGTGCCAGCAAGGTAGAAGATACGCAGTATTTT